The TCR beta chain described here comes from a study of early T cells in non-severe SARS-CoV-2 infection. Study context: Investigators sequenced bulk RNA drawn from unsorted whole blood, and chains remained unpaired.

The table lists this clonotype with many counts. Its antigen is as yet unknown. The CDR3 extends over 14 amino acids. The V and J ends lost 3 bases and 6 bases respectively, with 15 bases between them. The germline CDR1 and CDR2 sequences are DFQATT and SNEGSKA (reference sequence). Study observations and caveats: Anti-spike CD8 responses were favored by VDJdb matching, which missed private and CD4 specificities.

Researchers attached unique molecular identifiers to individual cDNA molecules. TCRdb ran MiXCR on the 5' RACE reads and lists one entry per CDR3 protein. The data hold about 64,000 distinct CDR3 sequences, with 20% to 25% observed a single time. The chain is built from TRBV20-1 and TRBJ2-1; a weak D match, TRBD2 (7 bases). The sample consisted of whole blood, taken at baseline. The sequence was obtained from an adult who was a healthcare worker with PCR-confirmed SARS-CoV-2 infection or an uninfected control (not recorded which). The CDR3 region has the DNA TGCAGTGCTAGTGGTCGGGGGGCCGCCAATGAGCAGTTCTTC. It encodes CSASGRGAANEQFF.